This TCR beta chain was profiled in a study of T cell responses to AZD1222 COVID-19 vaccine. Study-level results: Dominant at 160-218 and 743-854, vaccine-associated CD4 TCRs also spanned spike. A mostly white British donor set with more females was recruited, and clonal diversity was possibly underestimated. Rises in breadth and depth of Spike-specific TCRs came after two AZD1222 doses. Only a handful of AZD1222 recipients, roughly 6 in all, had baseline seropositivity.

Note on this clone: Its target is unknown.

Measured with immunoSEQ multiplex PCR; TCRdb has only the in-frame clones, and not every one. The sample includes about 120,000 clones, around nine tenths of them seen just once. This specimen was peripheral blood, taken on day 0 of AZD1222 vaccination. The source is an adult in good health.

CDR3 nucleotides: TGTGCCTGGAGTGTAGGTGGAGGGCCCCAGCATTTT. As protein: CAWSVGGGPQHF. The rearrangement links TRBV30 to TRBJ1-5; no clear D gene. Germline-derived CDR1 and CDR2 are GTSNPN and SVGIG (reference sequence). V was pared by 0 bases and J by 9 bases, with 9 bases between. The CDR3 spans 12 residues.